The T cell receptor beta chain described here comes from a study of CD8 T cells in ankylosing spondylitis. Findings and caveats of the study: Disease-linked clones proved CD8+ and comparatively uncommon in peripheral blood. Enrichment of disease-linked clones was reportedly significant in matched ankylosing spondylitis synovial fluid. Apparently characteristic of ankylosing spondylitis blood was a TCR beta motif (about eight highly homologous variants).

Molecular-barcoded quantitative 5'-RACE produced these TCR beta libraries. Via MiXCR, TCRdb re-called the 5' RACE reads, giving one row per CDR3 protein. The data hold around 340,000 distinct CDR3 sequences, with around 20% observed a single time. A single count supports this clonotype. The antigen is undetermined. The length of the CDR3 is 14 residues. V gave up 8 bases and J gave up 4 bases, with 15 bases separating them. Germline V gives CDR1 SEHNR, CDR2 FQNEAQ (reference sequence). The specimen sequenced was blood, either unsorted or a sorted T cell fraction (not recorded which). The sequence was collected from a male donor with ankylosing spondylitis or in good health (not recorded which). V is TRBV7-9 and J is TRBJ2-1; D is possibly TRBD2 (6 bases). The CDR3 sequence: CASSRGGEYNEQFF. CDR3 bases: TGTGCCAGCTCCCGAGGCGGGGAGTACAATGAGCAGTTCTTC.